This TCR beta chain was captured in a study of T cell responses to AZD1222 COVID-19 vaccine. Assay: immunoSEQ multiplex PCR; the TCRdb copy retains only in-frame clones and omits some. The sample comprises 85,000 to 100,000 clones, less than 90% of which are singletons, and 4.5% to 5% rests with the top ten. CDR3 size: 12 residues. In germline, CDR1 is LGHDT, CDR2 YNNKEL (reference sequence). V lost 0 bases, J lost 9 bases, and 8 bases lay in between. The chain carries TRBV3-1 (or the pseudogene TRBV3-2) and TRBJ1-1, with D possibly TRBD1 on 5 matching bases. The input for sequencing was peripheral blood, taken 28 days after the second AZD1222 dose. The receptor was derived from an adult who received the AZD1222 COVID-19 vaccine. CDR3 nucleotides: TGTGCCAGCAGCCAAGAGGGGGGGAAAGCTTTCTTT. Amino acids: CASSQEGGKAFF.